This T cell receptor beta chain was identified during a study of regulatory T cells in long-lasting Graves disease. CDR1 is SGHTA and CDR2 is FQGNSA in the germline V gene. The length of the CDR3 is 15 residues. Losses at the gene ends were 4 bases for V and 3 bases for J; bases not matched to a gene: 3. Time point defined: newly diagnosed GD, antithyroid drugs for less than 3 months. PBMC-derived RNA was used for the TCR library. Relying on iRepertoire HTBI primers and Arm-PCR of CDR3 regions, the team built TCR beta libraries. One entry per CDR3 protein, called by TCRdb with MiXCR from the multiplex PCR reads. The data show more than 350,000 distinct CDR3 sequences, with under 15% seen just once and roughly a sixth held by the top ten. This clonotype occurred many times. The sample also formed part of further work on T cells in Graves' hyperthyroidism and ophthalmopathy. From that study: Disease duration under 2 months; hyperthyroidism patients were aged 18 to 65. Clinical symptoms, serum thyroxine and TRAb, thyroid ultrasound and orbital computed tomography were used for the diagnoses. Appearing also in blood were most of the thyroid clonotypes expanded above 0.001.

The chain links TRBV7-2 to TRBJ2-3; 11 positions match TRBD2. Specimen: peripheral blood mononuclear cells (PBMCs), collected at new diagnosis, from a patient treated with antithyroid drugs. This clonotype was sampled from a woman aged 25 to 39 with Graves disease. CDR3 region: CASSWGTSGTDTQYF. DNA of the CDR3: TGTGCCAGCAGCTGGGGGACTAGCGGTACAGATACGCAGTATTTT.